A selection of T cell receptor beta chains follows, all from one sample in a study of T cells after yellow fever vaccination. TCRdb independently ran MiXCR on the 5' RACE reads; one entry per CDR3 protein. The sample has about 21,000 distinct CDR3 sequences; roughly 5.6% are singletons. Sample: PBMCs, either bulk or a sorted T-cell subset (CD4+, CD8+, memory, or dextramer-sorted; not recorded which), taken about 49 days after the first yellow fever vaccination. The receptors shown here come from a man between 18 and 35 years old who received the YFV17D yellow fever vaccine. Each CDR3 is given with its conserved first and last residue. Each record gives: clone size, V gene, J gene, D gene, CDR3 DNA, CDR3 protein. The D gene is left open where the match is weak. Clone size is stated in some rows and not others, as once, few, many or a class when expanded.

many,TRBV20-1,TRBJ2-5,TRBD1,TGCAGTGCTAGACGGACAGGGAAAGAGACCCAGTACTTC,CSARRTGKETQYF
many,TRBV5-6,TRBJ2-1,TRBD2,TGTGCCAGCAGCTTGGAACGACTAGCGGGGGGACCATATGAGCAGTTCTTC,CASSLERLAGGPYEQFF
many,TRBV5-5,TRBJ1-3,-,TGTGCCAGCAGCACCGGCCCAACGACTGGAAACACCATATATTTT,CASSTGPTTGNTIYF
many,TRBV4-1,TRBJ2-3,-,TGCGCCAGCAGCCAAGTCGGCTCAGATACGCAGTATTTT,CASSQVGSDTQYF
many,TRBV4-2,TRBJ2-7,TRBD1,TGTGCCAGCAGCCAAGTGTCGGGACAGGGAGGAACCTACGAGCAGTACTTC,CASSQVSGQGGTYEQYF
-,TRBV7-9,TRBJ1-3,TRBD1,TGTGCCAGCAGCCCCATAGGGGGCCTAACTGGAAACACCATATATTTT,CASSPIGGLTGNTIYF
many,TRBV5-1,TRBJ2-5,TRBD1,TGCGCCAGCAGCAGTACCGGGACAGGAGAAGAGACCCAGTACTTC,CASSSTGTGEETQYF
many,TRBV5-5,TRBJ2-3,TRBD1,TGTGCCAGCAGCGGGGAGGGGACAGGGGGGACAGATACGCAGTATTTT,CASSGEGTGGTDTQYF
many,TRBV12-3/TRBV12-4,TRBJ1-1,-,TGTGCCAGCAGTCTCAATACAGGGCCCCTAGGTGGTGAAGCTTTCTTT,CASSLNTGPLGGEAFF
many,TRBV30,TRBJ2-7,TRBD2,TGTGCCTGGGGAATAGCGGGGCCCTACGAGCAGTACTTC,CAWGIAGPYEQYF
many,TRBV20-1,TRBJ2-5,-,TGCAGTGCTAGGTTGGGGAAAGAGACCCAGTACTTC,CSARLGKETQYF
many,TRBV19,TRBJ1-6,-,TGTGCCCCTCACCCTCGGGACGGCTCCGTGTGTCCCCACTTT,CAPHPRDGSVCPHF
many,TRBV6-5,TRBJ1-6,TRBD1,TGTGCCAGCAGTTACGCTATTAGGACAGGGTGGGGGGGTAATTCACCCCTCCACTTT,CASSYAIRTGWGGNSPLHF
many,TRBV7-2,TRBJ2-2,-,TGTGCCAGCAGCTTACTGGGTCTTACGAACACCGGGGAGCTGTTTTTT,CASSLLGLTNTGELFF
many,TRBV11-2,TRBJ2-5,TRBD2,TGTGCCAGCAGCCCCAAGAGGACTAGCGGGGGGGCCCCGGAGACCCAGTACTTC,CASSPKRTSGGAPETQYF
many,TRBV9,TRBJ2-2,-,TGTGCCAGCAGCGTAGAGGGTCCACCGAACACCGGGGAGCTGTTTTTT,CASSVEGPPNTGELFF
many,TRBV4-3,TRBJ2-1,-,TGCGCCAGCAGCCAAAGGGCGAGAGATTCCGGTTATGAGCAGTTCTTC,CASSQRARDSGYEQFF
-,TRBV9,TRBJ2-2,-,TGTGCCAGCAGCGTCGCGGGGGCCAACACCGGGGAGCTGTTTTTT,CASSVAGANTGELFF
medium-sized,TRBV18,TRBJ2-7,-,TGTGCCAGCTCACTATCCTCGGCAGCACCCTACGAGCAGTACTTC,CASSLSSAAPYEQYF
many,TRBV27,TRBJ1-1,-,TGTGCCAGCAGTTTACAGCAGGGGATTCAGAACACTGAAGCTTTCTTT,CASSLQQGIQNTEAFF
many,TRBV11-2,TRBJ2-4,TRBD2,TGTGCCAGCAGCCCAAGCGGGGCCATAGCCAAAAACATTCAGTACTTC,CASSPSGAIAKNIQYF
many,TRBV4-2,TRBJ1-2,-,TGTGCCAGCAGCCAAGACAGACAGAGTAACTATGGCTACACCTTC,CASSQDRQSNYGYTF
many,TRBV7-2,TRBJ2-7,-,TGTGCCAGCAGCTTAGTCGTGGCGATTAGCTCCTACGAGCAGTACTTC,CASSLVVAISSYEQYF
medium-sized,TRBV18,TRBJ2-1,-,TGTGCCAGCTCACCCCGGAGCGGTCTCTCCTACAATGAGCAGTTCTTC,CASSPRSGLSYNEQFF
many,TRBV7-9,TRBJ1-2,TRBD1,TGTGCCAGCAGCTTCGCGGACAGGGGCTCTGGCTACACCTTC,CASSFADRGSGYTF
many,TRBV9,TRBJ1-5,TRBD1,TGTGCCAGCAGCGGGACAGGGCGGCAGCCCCAGCATTTT,CASSGTGRQPQHF
many,TRBV12-3/TRBV12-4,TRBJ2-5,-,TGTGCCAGCAGCCCGACAGGGAGGGAAGAGACCCAGTACTTC,CASSPTGREETQYF
many,TRBV18,TRBJ2-7,TRBD1,TGTGCCAGCTCACAAGGGACAGGGGGGAACGAGCAGTACTTC,CASSQGTGGNEQYF
many,TRBV5-4,TRBJ1-5,TRBD1,TGTGCCAGCAGCAGACGGTGGACAGGGCCATATAGCAATCAGCCCCAGCATTTT,CASSRRWTGPYSNQPQHF
many,TRBV2,TRBJ2-6,-,TGTGCCAGCAGAACAGGGTCTGGGGCCAACGTCCTGACTTTC,CASRTGSGANVLTF
many,TRBV30,TRBJ1-2,TRBD1,TGTGCCTGGAGTGTTAATCGACAGGGCGGCTACACCTTC,CAWSVNRQGGYTF
many,TRBV5-6,TRBJ1-2,-,TGTGCCAGCAGCCAAACCGAAACAGGGTATAACTATGGCTACACCTTC,CASSQTETGYNYGYTF
many,TRBV29-1,TRBJ2-6,TRBD1,TGCAGCGTCGGACTAGGACAGGGGACCTCTGGGGCCAACGTCCTGACTTTC,CSVGLGQGTSGANVLTF
many,TRBV28,TRBJ1-6,TRBD1,TGTGCCAGCAGTTTTCGACAGGGACTTAGCTCCTATAATTCACCCCTCCACTTT,CASSFRQGLSSYNSPLHF
many,TRBV7-2,TRBJ2-1,-,TGTGCCAGCAGCCGCGCCCAGGGGGGTTCCTACAATGAGCAGTTCTTC,CASSRAQGGSYNEQFF
many,TRBV29-1,TRBJ2-5,-,TGCAGCTTCCGTCACTTTAAAGAGACCCAGTACTTC,CSFRHFKETQYF
medium-sized,TRBV4-2,TRBJ2-4,-,TGTGCCAGCAGCCAAGGGGCGTCCAAAAACATTCAGTACTTC,CASSQGASKNIQYF
many,TRBV5-4,TRBJ1-2,-,TGTGCCAGCAGCTTGGGAAGCCTCCCTAACTATGGCTACACCTTC,CASSLGSLPNYGYTF
many,TRBV2,TRBJ2-1,-,TGTGCCAGCGTCGCCGATAACGTAGAGCAGTTCTTC,CASVADNVEQFF
many,TRBV20-1,TRBJ1-2,-,TGCAGTGCTAGGCAGGGGTTTAACTATGGCTACACCTTC,CSARQGFNYGYTF
many,TRBV7-3,TRBJ1-1,-,TGTGCCAGCAGCTCTAGTGCAATGAACACTGAAGCTTTCTTT,CASSSSAMNTEAFF
medium-sized,TRBV10-3,TRBJ2-2,-,TGTGCCATCAGTGAGTCGAACACCGGGGAGCTGTTTTTT,CAISESNTGELFF